These 6 T cell receptor beta chains originate from one sample sequenced in a study of T cell responses to AZD1222 COVID-19 vaccine. This table comes from immunoSEQ multiplex PCR, and its TCRdb copy is limited to in-frame clones, with some not included. The sample records some 130,000 clones, around 93% being singletons. Material: peripheral blood, obtained 28 days after the second AZD1222 dose. The receptors derive from an adult who received the AZD1222 COVID-19 vaccine.

This clone was counted once. This specimen includes other DNA sequences encoding the same CDR3. The chain joins TRBV12-3 or TRBV12-4 to TRBJ1-5; D is uncertain. The CDR3 has 13 amino acids. Trimming pared 3 bases from V and 0 bases from J, leaving 3 bases between. The CDR3: CASSFGSNQPQHF. The CDR3 DNA reads as TGTGCCAGCAGTTTTGGTAGCAATCAGCCCCAGCATTTT.

This chain uses TRBV7-9 with TRBJ1-4; D gene unclear. V lost 1 base and J 7 bases, leaving 7 bases between the germline ends. The CDR3 is 13 residues long. From germline, CDR1 is SEHNR and CDR2 FQNEAQ (reference sequence). In DNA, the CDR3 is TGTGCCAGCAGCTTAGGAGGTCGTGAAAAACTGTTTTTT. It specifies CASSLGGREKLFF.

J is TRBJ2-3 and V is TRBV4-3, with 10 nucleotides matching TRBD2. The germline gives CDR1 LGHNA, CDR2 YSLEER. Trimming at V came to 0 bases and at J to 6 bases, leaving 12 bases not matched to a gene. CDR3 size: 18 residues. DNA for the CDR3: TGCGCCAGCAGCCAAGAACCTTCTAGCGGGGGCTCAGCGGATACGCAGTATTTT. It yields the protein CASSQEPSSGGSADTQYF.

The chain links TRBV4-1 to TRBJ2-1; TRBD1 matches at 11 bases. Germline V lookup: CDR1 MGHRA, CDR2 YSYEKL. The CDR3 spans 17 residues. With V trimmed by 0 bases and J by 7 bases, 8 bases remained unmatched. The CDR3 coding sequence is TGCGCCAGCAGCCAAGACCTAGGGGACAGGGGGAAAAATGAGCAGTTCTTC. It yields the protein CASSQDLGDRGKNEQFF.

This sequence joins TRBV5-1 and TRBJ1-1; a possible D gene is TRBD1 (6 bases). The V end was cut by 2 bases, the J end by 1 base, with 9 bases between. The CDR3 loop spans 14 amino acids. Germline V gene sequence: CDR1 SGHRS, CDR2 YFSETQ. CDR3 nucleotide sequence: TGCGCCAGCAGCTTAAGGGGACAGAACACTGAAGCTTTCTTT. Amino acids: CASSLRGQNTEAFF.

The gene calls are TRBV5-6 and TRBJ1-2; D perhaps matches TRBD1 (6 bases). Germline loops: CDR1 SGHDT, CDR2 YYEEEE. V lost 4 bases, J lost 7 bases, and 14 bases lay in between. The CDR3 contains 13 residues. Here the CDR3 reads CASSLTQGGGYTF. CDR3 sequence (DNA): TGTGCCAGCAGCCTCACACAGGGAGGTGGCTACACCTTC.